Detailed here is one TCR beta chain. This clone showed up just a few times. Its antigen remains undetermined. Nothing much larger sits one base from this clone, and base qualities are not available. The immunoSEQ Assay, a bias-controlled multiplex PCR, was used to amplify TCRbeta CDR3 regions from genomic DNA. The study's own analysis went as follows. Within the assay, amplification of reference gene primers was used to estimate how many nucleated cells each sample contained. Sequence reads were collapsed and filtered to measure the absolute abundance of every unique TCRbeta CDR3 rearrangement. For each sample, productive Simpson clonality was calculated by taking the square root of Simpson's diversity index across productive rearrangements. TCRdb carries this immuneACCESS record with in-frame sequences only. Its versions omit some clonotypes, under half of them owing to an unresolved V gene in the studies checked, with the rest unexplained. V and J calls and clone size are those listed in that table; D and trimming were worked out from the DNA. The sample profile shows roughly 200,000 clones; 80% to 90% of them were found once. Of the sample, approximately 10% falls within the top ten clones.

The data were obtained in a study of blood T cell repertoires in COVID-19 (dated by TCRdb to about 2020). In terms of the full investigation: Collaborator samples came from the United States, Italy and Spain and covered acute and convalescent phases of COVID-19. A de-identified subject ID, COVID-19 status, age in years and sex were almost always included in the sample metadata. The samples were drawn from two sources: the first 160 participants of the ongoing ImmuneRACE study, and 1,200 or so subjects contributed by 6 global collaborators. HLA class I and class II types, where available, came from metadata supplied by the sample provider rather than from assay-based typing. Deeply sampled blood TCRbeta repertoires from subjects exposed to, actively infected with, or recovered from COVID-19 were included in the dataset. A freely available public database, intended as a resource for researchers studying the immune response to SARS-CoV-2, is where the repertoires were released. The prospective study material was composed of cDNA or gDNA derived from T cells, B-cell-depleted T cells, or PBMCs.

According to the germline V gene, CDR1 reads SGHDN and CDR2 reads FVKESK. Measured from the cysteine to the phenylalanine, the CDR3 is 17 residues long. CDR3 DNA is the only sequence kept; it has 51 bases, read in frame from the first base. V is cut back by 3 bases and J by 5 bases, with 16 bases in the junction unmatched. Participants in the prospective study were aged roughly 18 to 100 years, lived in more than 20 United States geographic areas, and enrolled through a virtual design. In the prospective study, cohorts were assigned on the basis of participant-reported clinical history obtained from a screening survey and a study questionnaire. In the prospective study, whole blood, serum and a nasopharyngeal or oropharyngeal swab were collected from each participant by mobile phlebotomists. Prospective study participants could optionally give additional blood draws and questionnaires over a roughly 2-month period. Before DNA extraction, prospective study blood samples were shipped either frozen or at room temperature.

Points the paper makes about the study in general: The amount of clinical and demographic metadata varied by source and participant and was provided uncurated.

The sample comprised PBMCs or T cells enriched from blood (not recorded which). The TCR originated in a man aged 18 to 30 with acute COVID-19. Here the chain combines TRBV14 and TRBJ2-7, with 7 bases aligning to TRBD2. CDR3 loop: CASSHSLFLGGSDEQYF. The nucleotides read TGTGCCAGCAGCCACTCTCTGTTTCTGGGGGGGTCGGACGAGCAGTACTTC.